This T cell receptor beta chain comes out of a study of blood T cell repertoires in COVID-19. Study background: Acute and convalescent COVID-19 samples came from the United States, Italy and Spain. T cells, B-cell-depleted T cells, or PBMCs supplied cDNA or gDNA.

This clone was seen a handful of times. Generated by immunoSEQ multiplex PCR, the TCRdb table keeps only in-frame clones and is missing some. The sample has nearly 45,000 clones; over 75% are singletons. The CDR3 consists of 14 residues. Germline values: CDR1 SNHLY, CDR2 FYNNEI. The junction had 6 bases not matched to a gene; V was cut back by 7 bases and J by 9 bases. The chain carries TRBV2 and TRBJ1-6; TRBD1 agrees at 10 bases. This TCR derives from a woman aged 80 or over with acute or convalescent COVID-19. Material for sequencing was peripheral blood. Written as DNA, the CDR3 is TGTGCCAGCAAAGGGACAGGGGTTATTTCACCCCTCCACTTT. This sequence encodes CASKGTGVISPLHF.